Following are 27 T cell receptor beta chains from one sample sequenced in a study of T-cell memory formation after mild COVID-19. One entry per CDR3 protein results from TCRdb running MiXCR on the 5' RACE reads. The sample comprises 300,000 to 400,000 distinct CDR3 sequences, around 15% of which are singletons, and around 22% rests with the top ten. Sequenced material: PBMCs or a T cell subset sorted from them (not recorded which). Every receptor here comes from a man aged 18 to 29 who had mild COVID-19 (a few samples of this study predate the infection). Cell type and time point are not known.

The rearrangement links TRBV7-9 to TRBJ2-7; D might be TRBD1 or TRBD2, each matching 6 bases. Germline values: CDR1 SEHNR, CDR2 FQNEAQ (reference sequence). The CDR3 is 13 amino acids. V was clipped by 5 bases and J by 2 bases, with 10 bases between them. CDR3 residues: CASSPRDTYEQYV. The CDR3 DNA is TGTGCCAGCAGCCCGCGGGACACCTACGAGCAGTACGTC.

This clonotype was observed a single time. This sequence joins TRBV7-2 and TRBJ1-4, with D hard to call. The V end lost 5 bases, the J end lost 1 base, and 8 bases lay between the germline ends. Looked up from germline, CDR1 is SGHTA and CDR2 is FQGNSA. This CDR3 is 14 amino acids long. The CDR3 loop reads CASSKDLTNEKLFF. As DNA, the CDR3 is TGTGCCAGCAGCAAGGATTTAACTAATGAAAAACTGTTTTTT.

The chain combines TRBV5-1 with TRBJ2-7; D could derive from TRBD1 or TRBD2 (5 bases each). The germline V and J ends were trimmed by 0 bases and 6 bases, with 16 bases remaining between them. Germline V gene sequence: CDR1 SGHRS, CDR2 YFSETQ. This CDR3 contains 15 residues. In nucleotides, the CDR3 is TGCGCCAGCAGCTTGGAGTGGGGGACGGTTGGCGAGCAGTACGTC. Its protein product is CASSLEWGTVGEQYV.

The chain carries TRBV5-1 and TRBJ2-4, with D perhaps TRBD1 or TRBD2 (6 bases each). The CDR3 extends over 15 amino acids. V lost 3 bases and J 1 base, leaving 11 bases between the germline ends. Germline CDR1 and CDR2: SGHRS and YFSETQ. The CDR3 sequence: CASSWGAAAKNIQYF. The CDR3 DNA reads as TGCGCCAGCAGCTGGGGGGCAGCTGCCAAAAACATTCAGTACTTC.

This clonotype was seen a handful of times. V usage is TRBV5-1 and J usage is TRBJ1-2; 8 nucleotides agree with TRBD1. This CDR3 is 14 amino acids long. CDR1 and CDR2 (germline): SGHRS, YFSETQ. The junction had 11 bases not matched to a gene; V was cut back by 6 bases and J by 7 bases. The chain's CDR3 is CASTPDRGEGGYTF. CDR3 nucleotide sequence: TGCGCCAGCACCCCCGACAGGGGAGAAGGTGGCTACACCTTC.

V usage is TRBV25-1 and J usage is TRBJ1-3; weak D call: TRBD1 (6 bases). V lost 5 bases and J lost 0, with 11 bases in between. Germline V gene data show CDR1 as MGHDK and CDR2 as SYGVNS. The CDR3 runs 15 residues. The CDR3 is CASSHTGLSGNTIYF. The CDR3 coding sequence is TGTGCCAGCAGTCATACAGGGCTCTCTGGAAACACCATATATTTT.

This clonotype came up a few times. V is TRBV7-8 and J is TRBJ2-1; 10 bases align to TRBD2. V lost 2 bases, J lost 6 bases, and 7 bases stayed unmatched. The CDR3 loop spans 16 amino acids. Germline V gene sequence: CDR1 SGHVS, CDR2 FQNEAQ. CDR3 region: CASSLILAGVLNEQFF. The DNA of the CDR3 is TGTGCCAGCAGCTTAATCCTAGCGGGGGTCCTCAATGAGCAGTTCTTC. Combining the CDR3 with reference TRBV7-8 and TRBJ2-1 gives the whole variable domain GAGVSQSPRYKVAKRGQDVALRCDPISGHVSLFWYQQALGQGPEFLTYFQNEAQLDKSGLPSDRFFAERPEGSVSTLKIQRTQQEDSAVYLCASSLILAGVLNEQFFGPGTRLTVL.

The CDR3 reads CASSQEATWSGELFF. The CDR3 region has the DNA TGCGCCAGCAGCCAAGAAGCTACATGGTCCGGGGAGCTGTTTTTT. The rearrangement joins TRBV4-3 to TRBJ2-2; D gene uncertain. The V end was cut by 0 bases, the J end by 6 bases, with 11 bases between. The V gene's germline CDR1 is LGHNA and CDR2 YSLEER. The CDR3 is 15 residues long.

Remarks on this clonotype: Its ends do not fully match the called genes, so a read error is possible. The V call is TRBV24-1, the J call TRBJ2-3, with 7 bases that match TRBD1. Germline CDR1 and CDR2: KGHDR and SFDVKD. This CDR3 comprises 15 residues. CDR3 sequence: CATSVLGQGEDTQYF. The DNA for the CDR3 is TGTGCCACCAGTGTTTTGGGGCAGGGGGAAGATACGCAGTATTTT.

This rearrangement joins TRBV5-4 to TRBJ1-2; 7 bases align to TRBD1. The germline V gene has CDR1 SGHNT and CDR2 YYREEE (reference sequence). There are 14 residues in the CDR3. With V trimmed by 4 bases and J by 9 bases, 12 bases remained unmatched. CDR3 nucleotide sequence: TGTGCCAGCAGCCCGGAGACAGGGCAGGAACGCTACACCTTC. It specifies CASSPETGQERYTF.

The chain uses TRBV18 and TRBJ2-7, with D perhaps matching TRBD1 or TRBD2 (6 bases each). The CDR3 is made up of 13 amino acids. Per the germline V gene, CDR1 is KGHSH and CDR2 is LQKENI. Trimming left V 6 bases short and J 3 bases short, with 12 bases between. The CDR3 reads CASSRDTLYEQYV. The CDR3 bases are TGTGCCAGCTCGCGGGACACCCTCTACGAGCAGTACGTC.

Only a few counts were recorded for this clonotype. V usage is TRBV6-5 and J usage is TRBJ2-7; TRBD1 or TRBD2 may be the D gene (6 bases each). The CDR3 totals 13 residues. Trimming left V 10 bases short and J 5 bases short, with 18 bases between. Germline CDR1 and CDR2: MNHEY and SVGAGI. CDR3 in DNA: TGTGCCACCAGGGGACTGAGGGCAAACGAGCAGTACTTC. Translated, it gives CATRGLRANEQYF.

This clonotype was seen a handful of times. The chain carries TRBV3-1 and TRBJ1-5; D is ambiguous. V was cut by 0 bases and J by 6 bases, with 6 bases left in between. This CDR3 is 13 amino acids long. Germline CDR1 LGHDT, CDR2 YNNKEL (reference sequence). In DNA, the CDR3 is TGTGCCAGCAGCCAAGATACGGGTCAGCCCCAGCATTTT. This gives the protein CASSQDTGQPQHF.

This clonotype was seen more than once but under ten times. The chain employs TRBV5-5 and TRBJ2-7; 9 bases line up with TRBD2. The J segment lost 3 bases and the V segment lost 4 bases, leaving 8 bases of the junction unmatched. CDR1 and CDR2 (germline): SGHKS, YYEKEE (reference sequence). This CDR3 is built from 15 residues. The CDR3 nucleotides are TGTGCCAGCAGCGTGAGCGGGGGGTGGGACTACGAGCAGTACTTC. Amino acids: CASSVSGGWDYEQYF.

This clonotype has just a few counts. In DNA, the CDR3 is TGTGCCACCAGCAGAGACCGAGCGGGGGGGAAAAATGAGCAGTTCTTC. It translates to CATSRDRAGGKNEQFF. The rearrangement links TRBV15 to TRBJ2-1, with 10 bases fitting TRBD2. The germline V gene has CDR1 LNHNV and CDR2 YYDKDF (reference sequence). V was clipped by 0 bases and J by 7 bases; unmatched bases: 6. The CDR3 spans 16 residues.

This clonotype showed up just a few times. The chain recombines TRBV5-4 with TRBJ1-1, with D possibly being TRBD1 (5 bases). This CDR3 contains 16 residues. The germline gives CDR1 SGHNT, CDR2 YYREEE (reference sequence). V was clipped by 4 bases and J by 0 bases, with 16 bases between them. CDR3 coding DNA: TGTGCCAGCAGCCCCGGTGGGGGGGACCTGAACACTGAAGCTTTCTTT. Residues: CASSPGGGDLNTEAFF.

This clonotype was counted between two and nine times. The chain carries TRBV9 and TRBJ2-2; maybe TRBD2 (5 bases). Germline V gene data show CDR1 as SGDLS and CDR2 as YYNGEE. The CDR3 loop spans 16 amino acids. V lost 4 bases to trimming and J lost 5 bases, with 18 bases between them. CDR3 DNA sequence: TGTGCCAGCAGCCCACCGTCGAGGCCGGGGACCGGGGAGCTGTTTTTT. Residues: CASSPPSRPGTGELFF. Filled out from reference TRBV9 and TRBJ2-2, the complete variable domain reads DSGVTQTPKHLITATGQRVTLRCSPRSGDLSVYWYQQSLDQGLQFLIQYYNGEERAKGNILERFSAQQFPDLHSELNLSSLELGDSALYFCASSPPSRPGTGELFFGEGSRLTVL.

The CDR3 nucleotides read TGCGCCAGCAGTCGCCCGGAAGCGGGGGCACAAGAGACCCAGTACTTC. It is translated as CASSRPEAGAQETQYF. V is TRBV5-1 and J is TRBJ2-5; 8 bases agree with TRBD2. CDR3 length equals 16 residues. J lost 2 bases, V lost 5 bases, and 11 bases had no gene match. Looked up from germline, CDR1 is SGHRS and CDR2 is YFSETQ.

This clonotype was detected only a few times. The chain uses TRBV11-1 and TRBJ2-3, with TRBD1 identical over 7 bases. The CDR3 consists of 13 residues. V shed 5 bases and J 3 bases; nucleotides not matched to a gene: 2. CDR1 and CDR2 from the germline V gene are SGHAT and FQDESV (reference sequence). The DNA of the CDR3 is TGTGCCAGCAGCCAGGGGGTAACAGATACGCAGTATTTT. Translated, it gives CASSQGVTDTQYF.

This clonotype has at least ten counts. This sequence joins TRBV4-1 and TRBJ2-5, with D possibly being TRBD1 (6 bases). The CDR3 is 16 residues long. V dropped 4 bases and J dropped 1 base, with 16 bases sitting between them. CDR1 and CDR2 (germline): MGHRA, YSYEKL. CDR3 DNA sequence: TGCGCCAGCAGCCGAAATTCGGACAGATCCCAAGAGACCCAGTACTTC. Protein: CASSRNSDRSQETQYF.

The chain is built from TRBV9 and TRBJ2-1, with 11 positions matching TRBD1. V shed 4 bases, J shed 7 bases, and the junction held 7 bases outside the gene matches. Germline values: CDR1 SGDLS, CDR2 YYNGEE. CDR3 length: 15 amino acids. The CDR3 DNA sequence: TGTGCCAGCAGCCTTCCCGGGACAGGGGGAAATGAGCAGTTCTTC. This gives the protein CASSLPGTGGNEQFF.

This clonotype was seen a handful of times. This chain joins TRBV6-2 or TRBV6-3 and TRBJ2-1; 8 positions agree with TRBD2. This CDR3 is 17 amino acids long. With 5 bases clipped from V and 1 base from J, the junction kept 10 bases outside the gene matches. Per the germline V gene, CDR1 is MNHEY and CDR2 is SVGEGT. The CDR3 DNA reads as TGTGCCAGCAGTAGACGGGGGGGCGCGGGTTCCTACAATGAGCAGTTCTTC. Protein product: CASSRRGGAGSYNEQFF.

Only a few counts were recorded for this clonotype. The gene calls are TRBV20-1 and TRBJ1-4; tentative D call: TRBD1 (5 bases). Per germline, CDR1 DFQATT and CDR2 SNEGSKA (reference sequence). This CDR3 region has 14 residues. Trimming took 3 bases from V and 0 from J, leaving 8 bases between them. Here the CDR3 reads CSARLGATNEKLFF. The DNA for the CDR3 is TGCAGTGCTAGGTTGGGGGCAACTAATGAAAAACTGTTTTTT.

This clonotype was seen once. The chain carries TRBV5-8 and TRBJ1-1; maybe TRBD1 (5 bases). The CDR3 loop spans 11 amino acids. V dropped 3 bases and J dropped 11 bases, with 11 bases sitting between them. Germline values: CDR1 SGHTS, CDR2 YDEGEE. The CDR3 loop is CASSYRSGAFF. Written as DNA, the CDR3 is TGTGCCAGCAGCTACAGGAGTGGGGCTTTCTTT.

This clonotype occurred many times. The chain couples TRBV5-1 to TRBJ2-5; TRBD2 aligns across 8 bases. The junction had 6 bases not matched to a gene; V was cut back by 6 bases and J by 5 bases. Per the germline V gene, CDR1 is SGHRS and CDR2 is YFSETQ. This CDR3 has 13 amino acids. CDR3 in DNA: TGCGCCAGCATTCCTAGCGGGTCGGAGACCCAGTACTTC. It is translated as CASIPSGSETQYF. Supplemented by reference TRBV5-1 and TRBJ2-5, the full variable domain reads KAGVTQTPRYLIKTRGQQVTLSCSPISGHRSVSWYQQTPGQGLQFLFEYFSETQRNKGNFPGRFSGRQFSNSRSEMNVSTLELGDSALYLCASIPSGSETQYFGPGTRLLVL.

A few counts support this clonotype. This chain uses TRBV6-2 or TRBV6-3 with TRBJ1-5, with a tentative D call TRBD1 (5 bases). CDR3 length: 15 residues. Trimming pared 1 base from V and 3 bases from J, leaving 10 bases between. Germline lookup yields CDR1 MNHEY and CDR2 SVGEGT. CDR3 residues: CASSYFAGDNQPQHF. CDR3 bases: TGTGCCAGCAGTTACTTCGCGGGGGACAATCAGCCCCAGCATTTT.

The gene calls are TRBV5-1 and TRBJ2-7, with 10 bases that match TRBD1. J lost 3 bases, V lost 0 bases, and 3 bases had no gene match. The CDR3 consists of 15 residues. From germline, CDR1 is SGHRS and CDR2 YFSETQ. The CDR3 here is CASSLGGTGDYEQYF. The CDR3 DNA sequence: TGCGCCAGCAGCTTGGGCGGGACAGGGGACTACGAGCAGTACTTC.